These T cell receptor beta chains were read from a single sample in a study of T-cell reconstitution after alpha-beta-depleted transplantation in children. MiXCR, applied by TCRdb to the PCR reads, yields one record per CDR3 protein. The sample records about 340,000 distinct CDR3 sequences, 10% being singletons. The specimen was PBMCs from the stem cell graft donor, collected from the stem cell graft. These receptors were taken from a human donor who donated a stem cell graft to a child with acute lymphoblastic leukemia. The CDR3 runs from the conserved cysteine through the conserved F or W. The order of the fields is V gene, J gene, D gene, clone size, CDR3 protein, CDR3 DNA. The D gene is left open where the match is weak. The size field is filled for only some rows; it gives once, few, many or a size class.

>TRBV7-2|TRBJ1-4|-|few
CASSPMLATNEKLFF
TGTGCCAGCAGCCCAATGCTTGCAACTAATGAAAAACTGTTTTTT
>TRBV10-3|TRBJ2-7|TRBD2|-
CAIQSGSIDEQYF
TGTGCCATTCAAAGCGGGAGTATCGACGAGCAGTACTTC
>TRBV5-6|TRBJ1-2|TRBD1|many
CASSLGQGAGGYTF
TGTGCCAGCAGCTTGGGACAGGGGGCAGGAGGCTACACCTTC
>TRBV7-8|TRBJ2-5|-|few
CASSSGNLPQETQYF
TGTGCCAGCAGCTCGGGCAACCTGCCCCAAGAGACCCAGTACTTC
>TRBV7-2|TRBJ2-7|-|-
CASSLAPGTYEQYF
TGTGCCAGCAGCTTAGCCCCGGGTACCTACGAGCAGTACTTC
>TRBV6-1|TRBJ2-1|TRBD2|-
CASRSAPGLAWGNEQFF
TGTGCCAGCAGATCAGCTCCGGGACTAGCATGGGGCAATGAGCAGTTCTTC
>TRBV7-9|TRBJ2-3|TRBD2|many
CASSLAGGRTDTQYF
TGTGCCAGCAGCCTAGCGGGAGGACGCACAGATACGCAGTATTTT
>TRBV5-5|TRBJ2-1|TRBD2|few
CASSPRGGLAGLGEQFF
TGTGCCAGCAGCCCGCGGGGGGGGCTAGCGGGCCTAGGGGAGCAGTTCTTC
>TRBV20-1|TRBJ2-1|-|few
CSAPRDRMESSAEIHYNEQFF
TGCAGTGCTCCCCGGGACAGAATGGAGTCTAGCGCAGAAATCCACTACAATGAGCAGTTCTTC
>TRBV2|TRBJ2-7|-|few
CASSERFKVYEQYF
TGTGCCAGCAGTGAAAGGTTTAAGGTTTACGAGCAGTACTTC
>TRBV7-3|TRBJ2-3|TRBD2|few
CASSAISGSGTDTQYF
TGTGCCAGCAGCGCTATTAGCGGGAGTGGCACAGATACGCAGTATTTT
>TRBV4-3|TRBJ2-6|TRBD1|many
CASSQVPAGQGKAGANVLTF
TGCGCCAGCAGCCAAGTCCCCGCGGGACAGGGGAAGGCTGGGGCCAACGTCCTGACTTTC
>TRBV27|TRBJ2-7|TRBD2|many
CASSRTSGAYEQYF
TGTGCCAGCAGTAGGACTAGCGGAGCCTACGAGCAGTACTTC
>TRBV28|TRBJ1-2|-|-
CASNVGLYGYTF
TGTGCCAGCAACGTGGGTCTCTATGGCTACACCTTC
>TRBV20-1|TRBJ2-7|TRBD2|-
CSATGPDLAVGYEQYF
TGCAGTGCTACCGGACCCGACCTAGCGGTGGGGTACGAGCAGTACTTC
>TRBV29-1|TRBJ1-1|-|-
CSGSRRSGIPEAFF
TGCAGCGGCTCCCGGAGGTCGGGGATCCCTGAAGCTTTCTTT
>TRBV7-2|TRBJ2-7|TRBD2|-
CASSSGLAYDYEQYF
TGTGCCAGCAGCTCGGGACTAGCGTACGACTACGAGCAGTACTTC
>TRBV7-9|TRBJ1-1|-|-
CASTITSGAEAFF
TGTGCCAGCACCATAACGTCAGGAGCTGAAGCTTTCTTT
>TRBV3-1|TRBJ2-5|-|many
CASSQEETQYF
TGTGCCAGCAGTCAAGAAGAGACCCAGTACTTC
>TRBV27|TRBJ2-2|-|few
CASSYRHTYTGELFF
TGTGCCAGCAGCTATCGACACACTTACACCGGGGAGCTGTTTTTT
>TRBV20-1|TRBJ2-6|-|many
CSARGRDSPSGANVLTF
TGCAGTGCTAGGGGCAGGGACTCCCCCTCTGGGGCCAACGTCCTGACTTTC
>TRBV9|TRBJ2-1|TRBD1|-
CASSVGQGSSNEQFF
TGTGCCAGCAGCGTAGGACAGGGGAGCAGCAATGAGCAGTTCTTC
>TRBV20-1|TRBJ2-7|TRBD2|few
CSAGTSGNREQYF
TGCAGTGCCGGGACTAGCGGGAACCGCGAGCAGTACTTC
>TRBV3-1|TRBJ2-1|-|-
CASSQLTSPLYNEQFF
TGTGCCAGCAGCCAACTGACTAGTCCTCTCTACAATGAGCAGTTCTTC
>TRBV2|TRBJ2-3|TRBD2|many
CASSLTSGTTDTQYF
TGTGCCAGCAGCCTCACTAGCGGGACTACAGATACGCAGTATTTT
>TRBV7-9|TRBJ2-3|-|few
CASSPRTPTDTQYF
TGTGCCAGCAGCCCCCGGACCCCCACAGATACGCAGTATTTT
>TRBV21-1|TRBJ2-5|-|-
CASSNGKAKKVQETQYF
TGTGCCAGCAGCAATGGAAAAGCTAAGAAAGTACAAGAGACCCAGTACTTC
>TRBV7-2|TRBJ2-7|TRBD1|many
CASGPMGQVIYEQYF
TGTGCCAGCGGCCCAATGGGACAGGTGATCTACGAGCAGTACTTC
>TRBV7-2|TRBJ2-3|-|few
CASSSSAGTDTQYF
TGTGCCAGCAGCTCTAGCGCTGGCACAGATACGCAGTATTTT
>TRBV5-1|TRBJ2-2|-|many
CASSLGTGTGELFF
TGCGCCAGCAGCCTAGGGACGGGCACCGGGGAGCTGTTTTTT
>TRBV28|TRBJ2-1|-|-
CASSLHQSSYNEQFF
TGTGCCAGCAGTTTGCACCAGAGCTCCTACAATGAGCAGTTCTTC
>TRBV7-8|TRBJ1-1|TRBD1|-
CASSLTYRGPGTEAFF
TGTGCCAGCAGCTTAACGTACAGGGGGCCGGGGACTGAAGCTTTCTTT
>TRBV20-1|TRBJ2-1|-|few
CSAFLRADNEQFF
TGCAGTGCTTTCCTGAGAGCGGACAATGAGCAGTTCTTC
>TRBV20-1|TRBJ2-1|TRBD2|-
CSAAGTSGYNEQFF
TGCAGTGCTGCCGGGACTAGCGGTTACAATGAGCAGTTCTTC
>TRBV20-1|TRBJ1-2|-|few
CSANLGSNYGYTF
TGCAGTGCTAACCTCGGGAGCAACTATGGCTACACCTTC
>TRBV12-3/TRBV12-4|TRBJ2-3|-|few
CASSGIDTQYF
TGTGCCAGCAGTGGGATTGATACGCAGTATTTT
>TRBV7-6|TRBJ2-7|TRBD1|few
CASSTGQAVYEQYF
TGTGCCAGCAGTACGGGACAGGCCGTCTACGAGCAGTACTTC
>TRBV5-6|TRBJ2-1|-|few
CASSGLNGDNEQFF
TGTGCCAGCAGTGGGCTAAATGGAGACAATGAGCAGTTCTTC
>TRBV7-9|TRBJ2-1|TRBD2|few
CAGELAGGLGNEQFF
TGTGCCGGAGAGCTAGCGGGAGGTCTCGGCAATGAGCAGTTCTTC
>TRBV5-1|TRBJ2-2|-|-
CASSLAPLTGELFF
TGCGCCAGCAGCTTGGCCCCATTGACCGGGGAGCTGTTTTTT
>TRBV29-1|TRBJ2-5|TRBD2|few
CSVEGLAAETQYF
TGCAGCGTTGAGGGACTAGCAGCCGAGACCCAGTACTTC
>TRBV29-1|TRBJ2-3|TRBD2|few
CSVVLAGTTDTQYF
TGCAGCGTCGTACTAGCGGGAACCACAGATACGCAGTATTTT
>TRBV6-2/TRBV6-3|TRBJ1-5|TRBD1|few
CASRRTGTGQPQHF
TGTGCCAGCAGGCGGACAGGGACGGGTCAGCCCCAGCATTTT
>TRBV9|TRBJ2-2|-|few
CASSVDSKPNTGELFF
TGTGCCAGCAGCGTAGATAGTAAACCGAACACCGGGGAGCTGTTTTTT
>TRBV6-1|TRBJ2-3|-|many
CASSGDWTTDTQYF
TGTGCCAGCAGTGGGGACTGGACGACAGATACGCAGTATTTT
>TRBV15|TRBJ2-1|-|many
CATRVNGLTGANEQFF
TGTGCCACCAGAGTAAATGGGCTGACGGGAGCTAATGAGCAGTTCTTC
>TRBV5-1|TRBJ2-3|-|many
CASRGGKGFTQYF
TGCGCCAGCAGGGGCGGGAAAGGTTTTACGCAGTATTTT
>TRBV5-5|TRBJ2-1|-|many
CASSSTGGGLSSYNEQFF
TGTGCCAGCAGCTCTACTGGCGGCGGGCTCAGCTCCTACAATGAGCAGTTCTTC